What follows describes a single T cell receptor beta chain. This sample stems from a study of blood T cells in healthy people across ages. A J-beta primer mix and a sample-barcoded 5' primer were used in a second PCR of roughly 7 to 12 cycles. TCRdb re-called the 5' RACE reads through MiXCR, storing one row per CDR3 protein. This table has about 830,000 distinct CDR3 sequences, around 62% appearing once. CDR3 size: 15 residues. The specimen was blood. The receptor was derived from a man aged 25-40 years in good health. The rearrangement uses TRBV21-1 and TRBJ1-2; the D segment call TRBD1 is taken from the table without a DNA check. TRBV21-1 is given as a pseudogene. This CDR3 is CASSKERQGANGYTF. As DNA, the CDR3 is TGTGCCAGCAGCAAAGAGAGACAGGGGGCTAATGGCTACACCTTC.